The 29 T cell receptor beta chains in this list originate from one sample, sequenced in a study of shared clonotypes between healthy human individuals. Here immunoSEQ multiplex PCR was the method, and the copy in TCRdb shows in-frame clones only, minus some. The profile shows around 530,000 clones, roughly 72% of them singletons. The source material was PBMCs. Receptors were obtained from a woman aged 40 to 50 in good health. Some clones in this sample may be carry-over from other donors' samples.

The CDR3 nucleotides are TGTGCCAGCAGCCCAGGACAGTCTTCACCCCTCCACTTT. The encoded protein is CASSPGQSSPLHF. The rearrangement uses TRBV7-7 and TRBJ1-6; TRBD1 is a possible D gene (6 bases). Trimming removed 5 bases from V and 9 bases from J, with 11 bases in between. This CDR3 is built from 13 residues. CDR1 SSHAT and CDR2 FNYEAQ come from the germline V gene (reference sequence). The entire variable domain, with the rest obtained from reference TRBV7-7 and TRBJ1-6, is as follows: GAGVSQSPRYKVTKRGQDVTLRCDPISSHATLYWYQQALGQGPEFLTYFNYEAQPDKSGLPSDRFSAERPEGSISTLTIQRTEQRDSAMYRCASSPGQSSPLHFGNGTRLTVT.

This chain joins TRBV7-3 and TRBJ2-3; D gene unclear. Trimming took 5 bases from V and 1 from J, leaving 10 bases between them. Germline V gives CDR1 SGHTA, CDR2 FQGTGA. The CDR3 consists of 14 residues. CDR3 DNA sequence: TGTGCCAGCAGCGCCGCCCCAGGCACAGATACGCAGTATTTT. The encoded protein is CASSAAPGTDTQYF.

A remark on this clone: The same CDR3 also results from other DNA sequences found in this sample. The chain employs TRBV9 and TRBJ2-2, with TRBD2 as a possible D gene (6 bases). Per the germline V gene, CDR1 is SGDLS and CDR2 is YYNGEE. V was shortened by 0 bases and J by 5 bases, with 8 bases between the two germline ends. The CDR3 runs to 14 residues. The chain's CDR3 is CASSVEGTTGELFF. The CDR3 region has the DNA TGTGCCAGCAGCGTAGAGGGGACTACCGGGGAGCTGTTTTTT. Full variable domain (outside the CDR3, taken from reference TRBV9 and TRBJ2-2): DSGVTQTPKHLITATGQRVTLRCSPRSGDLSVYWYQQSLDQGLQFLIQYYNGEERAKGNILERFSAQQFPDLHSELNLSSLELGDSALYFCASSVEGTTGELFFGEGSRLTVL.

This chain links TRBV30 with TRBJ2-4; possibly TRBD2 for D (6 bases). V dropped 1 base and J dropped 2 bases, with 9 bases sitting between them. CDR3 length: 14 residues. CDR1 and CDR2 from the germline V gene are GTSNPN and SVGIG (reference sequence). The CDR3 spells CAWSGRASKNIQYF. CDR3 bases: TGTGCCTGGAGTGGGAGGGCCTCCAAAAACATTCAGTACTTC. The full variable domain, with the rest looked up from reference TRBV30 and TRBJ2-4, is SQTIHQWPATLVQPVGSPLSLECTVEGTSNPNLYWYRQAAGRGLQLLFYSVGIGQISSEVPQNLSASRPQDRQFILSSKKLLLSDSGFYLCAWSGRASKNIQYFGAGTRLSVL.

In its sample, this clone was seen a few times. This sequence joins TRBV28 and TRBJ1-2; D call uncertain. Germline V lookup: CDR1 MDHEN, CDR2 SYDVKM. The V end was cut by 6 bases, the J end by 5 bases, with 22 bases between. The CDR3 runs 16 residues. The CDR3 sequence: CASRGGEGSRKYGYTF. The CDR3 DNA sequence: TGTGCCAGCAGGGGTGGGGAGGGCAGTAGGAAGTATGGCTACACCTTC.

With respect to this clone: This probably arose from a read error, given a far larger clone one base away. This rearrangement joins TRBV1 to TRBJ1-1; the D call in the table, TRBD1, was not verified against the DNA. TRBV1 has pseudogene status. The CDR3 contains 15 residues. CDR3 amino acids: CTSSQEDRDNTEAFF. CDR3 DNA sequence: TGCACCAGCAGCCAAGAAGACAGGGATAACACTGAAGCTTTCTTT.

The gene calls are TRBV6-1 and TRBJ1-5; unclear D gene. This CDR3 has 14 amino acids. With 2 bases removed from V and 1 base from J, the gap between germline ends came to 6 bases. CDR1 and CDR2 from the germline V gene are MNHNS and SASEGT. CDR3 residues: CASSELGSNQPQHF. Written as DNA, the CDR3 is TGTGCCAGCAGTGAACTGGGGAGCAATCAGCCCCAGCATTTT.

This chain connects TRBV4-1 to TRBJ2-7, with D perhaps matching TRBD2 (5 bases). Germline V gene sequence: CDR1 MGHRA, CDR2 YSYEKL. The CDR3 has 14 amino acids. V lost 3 bases, J lost 5 bases, and 14 bases lay in between. The CDR3 is CASSQVGEGDEQYF. In nucleotides, the CDR3 is TGCGCCAGCAGCCAGGTGGGAGAGGGAGACGAGCAGTACTTC.

This clone has just one count. The chain has TRBV6-5 and TRBJ2-4; no clear D gene. Germline CDR1 and CDR2: MNHEY and SVGAGI. The V end lost 4 bases, the J end lost 0 bases, and 13 bases lay between the germline ends. The CDR3 has 16 amino acids. DNA for the CDR3: TGTGCCAGCAGTTCGGAACATGTGCTAGCCAAAAACATTCAGTACTTC. Its translation is CASSSEHVLAKNIQYF.

With regard to this clone: This CDR3 is also generated by other DNA sequences in the sample. The chain recombines TRBV9 with TRBJ2-5, with 10 bases lining up with TRBD2. There are 15 residues in the CDR3. The V segment lost 0 bases and the J segment 1 base; nucleotides outside the gene matches: 0. Germline values: CDR1 SGDLS, CDR2 YYNGEE. This CDR3 reads CASSVGTSGQETQYF. CDR3 coding DNA: TGTGCCAGCAGCGTAGGGACTAGCGGCCAAGAGACCCAGTACTTC.

V gene TRBV2 combines with J gene TRBJ1-2; tentative D call: TRBD1 (6 bases). Germline V gene lookup returns CDR1 SNHLY and CDR2 FYNNEI. Trimming stripped 5 bases from V and 8 bases from J, with 15 bases between. CDR3 length equals 13 residues. The CDR3 loop reads CASSTGKIRGYTF. The CDR3 DNA sequence: TGTGCCAGCAGTACAGGGAAAATACGCGGCTACACCTTC.

This clone was detected only a few times. The chain recombines TRBV2 with TRBJ2-3; D possibly matches TRBD1 or TRBD2 (7 bases each). The CDR3 extends over 15 amino acids. Trimming took 6 bases from V and 0 from J, leaving 13 bases between them. The germline CDR1 and CDR2 sequences are SNHLY and FYNNEI. CDR3 in amino acids: CASRAGQTSTDTQYF. In nucleotides, the CDR3 is TGTGCCAGCAGAGCGGGACAGACTAGCACAGATACGCAGTATTTT.

The V call is TRBV30, the J call TRBJ2-2; no clear D. V lost 4 bases and J lost 3, with 9 bases in between. This CDR3 has 13 amino acids. Per germline, CDR1 GTSNPN and CDR2 SVGIG (reference sequence). CDR3 in amino acids: CAWNAADTGELFF. CDR3 bases: TGTGCCTGGAACGCGGCGGACACCGGGGAGCTGTTTTTT. The complete variable domain, with remaining parts taken from reference TRBV30 and TRBJ2-2, reads SQTIHQWPATLVQPVGSPLSLECTVEGTSNPNLYWYRQAAGRGLQLLFYSVGIGQISSEVPQNLSASRPQDRQFILSSKKLLLSDSGFYLCAWNAADTGELFFGEGSRLTVL.

The chain couples TRBV28 to TRBJ2-7, with D possibly TRBD2 on 6 matching bases. The V gene's germline CDR1 is MDHEN and CDR2 SYDVKM. V was trimmed by 2 bases and J by 7 bases, leaving 9 bases between them. This CDR3 has 12 residues. This CDR3 is CASSLGSGEQYF. DNA for the CDR3: TGTGCCAGCAGTTTAGGGAGCGGGGAGCAGTACTTC.

The chain couples TRBV9 to TRBJ1-5, with D perhaps matching TRBD1 (6 bases). Looked up from germline, CDR1 is SGDLS and CDR2 is YYNGEE. Trimming took 0 bases from V and 5 from J, leaving 12 bases between them. This CDR3 region has 15 residues. The chain's CDR3 is CASSVDNRVHQPQHF. CDR3 nucleotides: TGTGCCAGCAGCGTAGATAACAGGGTCCATCAGCCCCAGCATTTT.

The V and J genes are TRBV7-2 and TRBJ1-1; 7 nucleotides line up with TRBD1. Germline values: CDR1 SGHTA, CDR2 FQGNSA. Unmatched junction bases numbered 7, after V lost 5 bases and J lost 7 bases. The CDR3 sequence is 13 residues long. The DNA of the CDR3 is TGTGCCAGCAGCCCAGGGGGGGGCCGTGAAGCTTTCTTT. It yields the protein CASSPGGGREAFF.

The rearrangement uses TRBV30 and TRBJ2-1; the D gene is possibly TRBD2 (5 bases). The V and J ends lost 5 bases and 2 bases respectively, with 10 bases between them. Germline CDR1 and CDR2: GTSNPN and SVGIG (reference sequence). The CDR3 loop spans 13 amino acids. The CDR3 coding sequence is TGTGCCTGGGGGTTGGGAGCCTACAATGAGCAGTTCTTC. Amino acid sequence: CAWGLGAYNEQFF. Drawing the rest from reference TRBV30 and TRBJ2-1, the complete variable domain is SQTIHQWPATLVQPVGSPLSLECTVEGTSNPNLYWYRQAAGRGLQLLFYSVGIGQISSEVPQNLSASRPQDRQFILSSKKLLLSDSGFYLCAWGLGAYNEQFFGPGTRLTVL.

The rearrangement uses TRBV6-6 and TRBJ1-3; no reliable D call. CDR1 and CDR2 from the germline V gene are MNHNY and SVGAGI (reference sequence). CDR3 length: 14 residues. V was clipped by 6 bases and J by 4 bases, with 13 bases between them. CDR3 sequence reads: CASSSGLSGNTIYF. The CDR3 nucleotides read TGTGCCAGCAGCTCTGGACTATCCGGAAACACCATATATTTT.

This rearrangement joins TRBV25-1 to TRBJ2-7; TRBD1 matches at 9 bases. The CDR3 is 15 residues long. Germline CDR1 reads MGHDK; CDR2 reads SYGVNS. The V segment lost 1 base and the J segment 3 bases; nucleotides outside the gene matches: 4. This CDR3 is CASSESGDRDYEQYF. CDR3 nucleotides: TGTGCCAGCAGTGAATCGGGGGACAGGGACTACGAGCAGTACTTC.

The V gene is TRBV28, the J gene TRBJ1-2, with D perhaps matching TRBD1 (5 bases). The CDR3 has 15 residues. CDR1 is MDHEN, CDR2 SYDVKM, per germline. V lost 6 bases, J lost 0 bases, and 14 bases lay in between. The CDR3 DNA reads TGTGCCAGCAGAGTCAGGGTCCCCTCTAACTATGGCTACACCTTC. It yields the protein CASRVRVPSNYGYTF.

The chain carries TRBV28 and TRBJ1-3, with 11 bases identical to TRBD1. This CDR3 has 17 amino acids. CDR1 and CDR2 (germline): MDHEN, SYDVKM. The V gene end was trimmed by 5 bases and the J gene end by 2 bases; junction bases not matched to a gene: 8. CDR3 sequence reads: CASSAPGQGVAGNTIYF. CDR3 DNA: TGTGCCAGCAGTGCGCCGGGACAGGGGGTGGCTGGAAACACCATATATTTT.

The V gene is TRBV28, the J gene TRBJ2-3, with 10 bases matching TRBD2. Germline trimming cut 10 bases from V and 11 bases from J; bases unmatched to any gene: 9. In germline, CDR1 is MDHEN, CDR2 SYDVKM. This CDR3 is 12 amino acids long. The CDR3: CATQREGRGQYF. The CDR3 nucleotides are TGTGCCACTCAGCGGGAGGGCCGGGGGCAGTATTTT.

This chain uses TRBV7-9 with TRBJ1-1; TRBD1 might be the D (5 bases). The CDR3 has 15 residues. CDR1 SEHNR and CDR2 FQNEAQ come from the germline V gene (reference sequence). V was trimmed by 0 bases and J by 4 bases, leaving 12 bases between them. The CDR3 sequence is CASSLALGGSTEAFF. CDR3 nucleotides: TGTGCCAGCAGCTTAGCGTTGGGGGGTAGCACTGAAGCTTTCTTT.

This rearrangement joins TRBV27 to TRBJ2-5, with 7 nucleotides matching TRBD2. With 5 bases clipped from V and 2 bases from J, the junction kept 5 bases outside the gene matches. The CDR3 loop spans 14 amino acids. Looked up from germline, CDR1 is MNHEY and CDR2 is SMNVEV (reference sequence). The CDR3 spells CASSRGSGQETQYF. The CDR3 region has the DNA TGTGCCAGCAGTCGCGGGAGTGGTCAAGAGACCCAGTACTTC.

The rearrangement uses TRBV7-9 and TRBJ1-2, with a tentative D call TRBD1 (5 bases). The V end was cut by 5 bases, the J end by 2 bases, with 9 bases between. Looked up from germline, CDR1 is SEHNR and CDR2 is FQNEAQ (reference sequence). The CDR3 has 13 residues. CDR3 in DNA: TGTGCCAGCAGCCGTAGACAGAACTATGGCTACACCTTC. Its translation: CASSRRQNYGYTF.

This clone has a single count. This chain joins TRBV4-2 and TRBJ2-7; D is possibly TRBD1 (6 bases). The CDR3 has 15 residues. CDR1 and CDR2 from the germline V gene are LGHNA and YNFKEQ. Trimming took 0 bases from V and 7 from J, leaving 16 bases between them. CDR3 bases: TGTGCCAGCAGCCAAGATAAAGGGGGTAGTGGGGAGCAGTACTTC. The encoded protein is CASSQDKGGSGEQYF.

This clone was detected once. The chain links TRBV19 to TRBJ2-2; a possible D gene is TRBD2 (5 bases). The CDR3 loop spans 13 amino acids. V lost 6 bases to trimming and J lost 9 bases, with 14 bases between them. CDR1 and CDR2 from the germline V gene are LNHDA and SQIVND (reference sequence). The CDR3, as DNA: TGTGCCAGTAGCGGAGCGGCGGCCTGGGAGCTGTTTTTT. Translating it yields CASSGAAAWELFF.

The chain has TRBV19 and TRBJ1-2, with 8 bases lining up with TRBD1. V gave up 5 bases and J gave up 7 bases; unmatched junction bases: 12. The germline gives CDR1 LNHDA, CDR2 SQIVND (reference sequence). This CDR3 contains 15 residues. The CDR3 DNA reads TGTGCCAGTAGTGCCCCTTACAGGGGGATGGGTGGCTACACCTTC. Amino acids: CASSAPYRGMGGYTF.

The chain's CDR3 is CASSLQGARGYTF. The CDR3 DNA reads TGTGCCAGCAGCTTACAGGGGGCGCGTGGCTACACCTTC. This chain links TRBV7-2 with TRBJ1-2, with 8 bases lining up with TRBD1. CDR3 length: 13 amino acids. The V and J ends lost 2 bases and 7 bases, in that order; junction bases with no gene match: 3. Per germline, CDR1 SGHTA and CDR2 FQGNSA.